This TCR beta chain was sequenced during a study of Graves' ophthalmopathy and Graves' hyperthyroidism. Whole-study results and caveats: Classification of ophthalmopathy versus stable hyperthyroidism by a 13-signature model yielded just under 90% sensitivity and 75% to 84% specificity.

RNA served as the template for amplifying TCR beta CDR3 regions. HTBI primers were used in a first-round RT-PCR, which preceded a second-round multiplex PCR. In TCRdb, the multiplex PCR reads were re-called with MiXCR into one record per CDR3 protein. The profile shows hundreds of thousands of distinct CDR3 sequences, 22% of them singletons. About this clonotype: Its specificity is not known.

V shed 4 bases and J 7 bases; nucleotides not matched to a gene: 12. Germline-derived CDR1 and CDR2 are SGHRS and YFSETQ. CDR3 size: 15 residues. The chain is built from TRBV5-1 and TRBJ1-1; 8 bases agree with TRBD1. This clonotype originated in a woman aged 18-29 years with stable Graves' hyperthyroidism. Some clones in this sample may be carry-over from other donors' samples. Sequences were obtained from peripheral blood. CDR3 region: CASSRTGTPSFEAFF. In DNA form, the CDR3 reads TGCGCCAGCAGCAGGACAGGGACCCCCAGTTTTGAAGCTTTCTTT.